This T cell receptor (beta chain) was observed in a study of cytomegalovirus exposure and HLA in healthy donors. Across the whole study: Unique TCRs numbering 75 million to 95 million, obtained from HLA-typed donors, made up an early data release. Study-wide results and limits: Researchers counted around 180 TCR beta chains as cytomegalovirus-associated. Association of a missense DCLRE1C variant with TCR beta V- and J-gene trimming was reported in a later analysis.

There are a few counts of this clone. Its matching antigen is unknown. PCR was performed using 60 Vbeta and 13 Jbeta primers. Some clones are missing from TCRdb's copy, which holds only in-frame ones; the method was immunoSEQ multiplex PCR. The sample lists tens of thousands of clones, about 80% occurring once. The germline V gene encodes CDR1 SGHVS and CDR2 FQNEAQ. Trimming took off 0 bases at V and 4 bases at J, with 6 bases between the two ends. This CDR3 spans 14 amino acids. Sequencing used PBMCs. The chain joins TRBV7-8 to TRBJ2-2; D gene uncertain. The clonotype was recovered from a man in his fifties in good health and CMV-seropositive. The CDR3 sequence is CASSLASVTGELFF. The CDR3 bases are TGTGCCAGCAGCTTAGCGTCCGTCACCGGGGAGCTGTTTTTT.